These 24 T cell receptor beta chains were sequenced from one sample in a study of CD8 T cells in Susac syndrome. The RNA input was 0.5 to 1 ug, and it was reverse transcribed with random hexamers. TCRdb fed the immunoSEQ multiplex PCR reads into MiXCR, producing one record per CDR3 protein. Altogether approximately 230,000 distinct CDR3 sequences are present, 93% being singletons, with the ten largest covering approximately 0.072%. Sequences were obtained from CD4+ T cells from PBMCs. The source is a human donor with multiple sclerosis.

The V gene is TRBV7-6, the J gene TRBJ2-3; 11 positions agree with TRBD2. The CDR3 covers 15 residues. V shed 6 bases and J 6 bases; nucleotides not matched to a gene: 8. The germline V gene has CDR1 SGHVS and CDR2 FNYEAQ. The CDR3 loop reads CASSSTSGGRDTQYF. CDR3 DNA: TGTGCCAGCAGTTCTACTAGCGGGGGCCGCGATACGCAGTATTTT.

V and J are TRBV2 and TRBJ1-2, with 10 bases fitting TRBD1. CDR1 is SNHLY, CDR2 FYNNEI, per germline. After removal of 4 bases from V and 6 bases from J, the junction contained 5 bases not matched to a gene. CDR3 length equals 14 residues. The CDR3 DNA sequence: TGTGCCAGCAGTGTAGACAGGGGGCAGCATGGCTACACCTTC. Its translation: CASSVDRGQHGYTF. Drawing the rest from reference TRBV2 and TRBJ1-2, the complete variable domain is EPEVTQTPSHQVTQMGQEVILRCVPISNHLYFYWYRQILGQKVEFLVSFYNNEISEKSEIFDDQFSVERPDGSNFTLKIRSTKLEDSAMYFCASSVDRGQHGYTFGSGTRLTVV.

Only one count was recorded for this clonotype. The gene calls are TRBV4-1 and TRBJ1-3; D unclear. The V gene's germline CDR1 is MGHRA and CDR2 YSYEKL. The V end was cut by 4 bases, the J end by 0 bases, with 7 bases between. This CDR3 has 14 amino acids. CDR3 DNA sequence: TGCGCCAGCAGCCGGGGAGCCTCTGGAAACACCATATATTTT. As protein: CASSRGASGNTIYF.

V usage is TRBV6-5 and J usage is TRBJ1-2; D is undetermined. The CDR3 consists of 13 residues. Trimming removed 2 bases at V and 2 bases at J, with 6 bases between. CDR1 is MNHEY and CDR2 is SVGAGI in the germline V gene. CDR3 loop: CASSYGPNYGYTF. As DNA, the CDR3 is TGTGCCAGCAGTTACGGCCCAAACTATGGCTACACCTTC.

The V call is TRBV7-3, the J call TRBJ1-3; D uncertain. The CDR3 loop spans 11 amino acids. Germline CDR1 and CDR2: SGHTA and FQGTGA. The V end lost 3 bases, the J end lost 9 bases, and 6 bases lay between the germline ends. CDR3 DNA: TGTGCCAGCAGCTTCATGTCCACCATATATTTT. Protein sequence: CASSFMSTIYF.

This clonotype came up once. The V and J genes are TRBV7-9 and TRBJ1-3, with D maybe TRBD1 (6 bases). Germline lookup yields CDR1 SEHNR and CDR2 FQNEAQ (reference sequence). V was trimmed by 1 base and J by 3 bases, leaving 16 bases between them. The CDR3 contains 17 residues. Written as DNA, the CDR3 is TGTGCCAGCAGCTTAGGTGCGGGGGCGAGCTTTGGAAACACCATATATTTT. It specifies CASSLGAGASFGNTIYF.

This rearrangement joins TRBV18 to TRBJ1-1, with D perhaps matching TRBD1 (6 bases). The CDR3 sequence is 13 residues long. Germline CDR1 is KGHSH and CDR2 is LQKENI. Trimming took 3 bases from V and 9 from J, leaving 14 bases between them. CDR3 sequence (DNA): TGTGCCAGCTCACCTAACATCGACAGGAAAGCTTTCTTT. Translated: CASSPNIDRKAFF.

CDR3 in DNA: TGTGCCAGCAGGCTGGGGGAGGGAGCAGAAGCTTTCTTT. Amino acid sequence: CASRLGEGAEAFF. The chain is built from TRBV7-9 and TRBJ1-1, with D tentatively TRBD1 (5 bases). The germline V gene has CDR1 SEHNR and CDR2 FQNEAQ (reference sequence). The V end was cut by 6 bases, the J end by 8 bases, with 16 bases between. This CDR3 is built from 13 residues.

V gene TRBV9 combines with J gene TRBJ2-3; D possibly corresponds to TRBD2 (6 bases). Trimming shortened V by 2 bases and J by 1 base, and 14 bases separated the two germline ends. This CDR3 has 16 amino acids. Germline CDR1 is SGDLS and CDR2 is YYNGEE. Here the CDR3 DNA reads TGTGCCAGCAGCGTCAGGTCGGGGGAACGCACAGATACGCAGTATTTT. Its translation is CASSVRSGERTDTQYF.

V gene TRBV12-3 or TRBV12-4 combines with J gene TRBJ2-2; 14 nucleotides align to TRBD2. This CDR3 region has 17 residues. V was pared by 4 bases and J by 6 bases, with 7 bases of the junction left unmatched. CDR3 in DNA: TGTGCCAGCAGTTGGGGGACTAGCGGGAGAAAATCCGGGGAGCTGTTTTTT. Amino acid sequence: CASSWGTSGRKSGELFF.

CDR3 sequence: CSASGEPNTIYF. The CDR3 DNA sequence: TGCAGTGCTAGTGGGGAGCCAAACACCATATATTTT. This chain connects TRBV20-1 to TRBJ1-3; D remains unclear. CDR1 DFQATT and CDR2 SNEGSKA come from the germline V gene (reference sequence). The CDR3 loop spans 12 amino acids. Trimming left V 3 bases short and J 6 bases short, with 9 bases between.

In its sample, this clonotype was seen once. J is TRBJ1-2 and V is TRBV4-1; the D gene is possibly TRBD1 (6 bases). Trimming took 5 bases from V and 4 from J, leaving 17 bases between them. This CDR3 is 15 amino acids long. Per the germline V gene, CDR1 is MGHRA and CDR2 is YSYEKL. CDR3 bases: TGCGCCAGCAGCGCGGGGGGGCGCGACGCCTATGGCTACACCTTC. Amino acids: CASSAGGRDAYGYTF.

The chain combines TRBV6-5 with TRBJ1-2; D remains unclear. With 5 bases removed from V and 8 bases from J, the gap between germline ends came to 15 bases. Germline V gene data show CDR1 as MNHEY and CDR2 as SVGAGI. This CDR3 spans 13 amino acids. The CDR3: CASSPGPLRGYTF. The CDR3 nucleotides read TGTGCCAGCAGTCCCGGGCCCCTGAGGGGCTACACCTTC.

V usage is TRBV20-1 and J usage is TRBJ2-5; D is perhaps TRBD1 or TRBD2 (5 bases each). Trimming shortened V by 6 bases and J by 0 bases, and 14 bases separated the two germline ends. This CDR3 spans 14 amino acids. The germline V gene encodes CDR1 DFQATT and CDR2 SNEGSKA (reference sequence). This chain's CDR3 is CSAPAWGYQETQYF. The DNA of the CDR3 is TGCAGTGCCCCAGCTTGGGGGTACCAAGAGACCCAGTACTTC.

V usage is TRBV7-8 and J usage is TRBJ1-2; D not certain. Germline loops: CDR1 SGHVS, CDR2 FQNEAQ. With 1 base removed from V and 7 bases from J, the gap between germline ends came to 7 bases. The CDR3 covers 12 residues. The CDR3 sequence is CASSLVVGGYTF. CDR3 sequence (DNA): TGTGCCAGCAGCTTAGTAGTAGGTGGCTACACCTTC.

The rearrangement joins TRBV19 to TRBJ1-3; unclear D gene. V was cut by 6 bases and J by 0 bases, with 12 bases left in between. CDR1 is LNHDA, CDR2 SQIVND, per germline (reference sequence). The length of the CDR3 is 15 residues. The CDR3 loop is CASSSDQYSGNTIYF. The CDR3 DNA sequence: TGTGCCAGTAGCTCGGACCAGTACTCTGGAAACACCATATATTTT.

This clonotype has just a few counts. The chain links TRBV27 to TRBJ2-7; possibly TRBD2 for D (6 bases). Germline-derived CDR1 and CDR2 are MNHEY and SMNVEV (reference sequence). V was shortened by 9 bases and J by 0 bases, with 18 bases between the two germline ends. The CDR3 length is 15 residues. The CDR3 spells CASCPRVADSYEQYV. DNA for the CDR3: TGTGCCAGTTGTCCAAGGGTAGCGGACTCCTACGAGCAGTACGTC.

This rearrangement joins TRBV4-1 to TRBJ1-4, with D unclear. The germline CDR1 and CDR2 sequences are MGHRA and YSYEKL. The V gene lost 0 bases and the J gene lost 8 bases, with 10 bases spanning the gap. The CDR3 consists of 14 residues. This CDR3 reads CASSQDPASEKLFF. Written as DNA, the CDR3 is TGCGCCAGCAGCCAAGATCCGGCCTCCGAAAAACTGTTTTTT.

The CDR3, as DNA: TGTGCCTGGAGTGAAAAAGTAAGGCTGAACACTGAAGCTTTCTTT. Its protein is CAWSEKVRLNTEAFF. The chain is built from TRBV30 and TRBJ1-1; the D is unclear. CDR3 length: 15 amino acids. With 1 base removed from V and 0 bases from J, the gap between germline ends came to 12 bases. CDR1 is GTSNPN and CDR2 is SVGIG in the germline V gene (reference sequence).

The chain is built from TRBV12-3 or TRBV12-4 and TRBJ1-1; D possibly corresponds to TRBD1 (6 bases). The CDR3 has 14 residues. V shed 4 bases and J shed 2 bases, with 11 bases lying between them. CDR3 sequence reads: CASSSEGGNTEAFF. The CDR3 nucleotides read TGTGCCAGCAGTTCTGAGGGGGGAAACACTGAAGCTTTCTTT.

This chain connects TRBV12-3 or TRBV12-4 to TRBJ2-5; the D is unclear. Trimming took off 2 bases at V and 5 bases at J, with 6 bases between the two ends. The CDR3 contains 12 residues. The CDR3 bases are TGTGCCAGCAGTTTAATGTGGGAGACCCAGTACTTC. This translates into CASSLMWETQYF.

This sequence joins TRBV19 and TRBJ1-5; D gene unclear. This CDR3 region has 13 residues. V was trimmed by 5 bases and J by 2 bases, leaving 7 bases between them. Germline V gives CDR1 LNHDA, CDR2 SQIVND (reference sequence). The CDR3 region is CASSSMGNQPQHF. CDR3 nucleotides: TGTGCCAGTAGTTCGATGGGCAATCAGCCCCAGCATTTT.

This chain links TRBV10-3 with TRBJ2-2; D not resolved. Per the germline V gene, CDR1 is ENHRY and CDR2 is SYGVKD. This CDR3 has 14 amino acids. Trimming took off 4 bases at V and 7 bases at J, with 13 bases between the two ends. The CDR3 here is CAISGDPRSGELFF. The CDR3 coding sequence is TGTGCCATCAGTGGCGACCCGAGGAGCGGGGAGCTGTTTTTT.

The chain links TRBV24-1 to TRBJ2-2, with a weak D call TRBD1 (6 bases). The germline CDR1 and CDR2 sequences are KGHDR and SFDVKD. The CDR3 runs 16 residues. V was clipped by 4 bases and J by 1 base, with 12 bases between them. CDR3 bases: TGTGCCACCAGTGACCCTAGGACAGAGAACACCGGGGAGCTGTTTTTT. Amino acids: CATSDPRTENTGELFF.